Below are 26 T cell receptor beta chains sequenced from a single sample in a study of T cell responses to AZD1222 COVID-19 vaccine. Data came from immunoSEQ multiplex PCR; TCRdb stores just in-frame clones and leaves some out. The repertoire holds more than 80,000 clones, with roughly 87% as singletons. The sample consisted of peripheral blood, taken on day 0 of AZD1222 vaccination. Receptors were obtained from an adult in good health.

The sample holds one count of this clone. The rearrangement links TRBV6-5 to TRBJ1-2; D uncertain. Germline loops: CDR1 MNHEY, CDR2 SVGAGI. The CDR3 runs to 15 residues. The germline V and J ends were trimmed by 0 bases and 2 bases, with 10 bases remaining between them. CDR3 coding DNA: TGTGCCAGCAGTTACTCGAGTATAGCCAACTATGGCTACACCTTC. Encoded protein: CASSYSSIANYGYTF.

This clone turned up a few times. The gene calls are TRBV7-8 and TRBJ1-3; D is undetermined. Looked up from germline, CDR1 is SGHVS and CDR2 is FQNEAQ. Between the trimmed V and J ends, which lost 4 bases and 1 base, there was a span of 8 bases. The CDR3 length is 14 residues. The CDR3 DNA reads as TGTGCCAGCAGCTCACATGGGTCTGGAAACACCATATATTTT. It is translated as CASSSHGSGNTIYF.

The rearrangement joins TRBV21-1 to TRBJ2-2; TRBD2, as called in the table, went unchecked against the DNA. TRBV21-1 is designated a pseudogene. CDR3 length: 17 residues. The CDR3 loop reads CASSKNKWRGWTGELFF. CDR3 coding DNA: TGTGCCAGCAGCAAAAATAAGTGGAGGGGATGGACCGGGGAGCTGTTTTTT.

This chain uses TRBV5-6 with TRBJ2-7; no definite D call. Germline assignment: CDR1 SGHDT and CDR2 YYEEEE. There are 12 residues in the CDR3. V dropped 1 base and J dropped 3 bases, with 5 bases sitting between them. In nucleotides, the CDR3 is TGTGCCAGCAGCTTGAACCACTACGAGCAGTACTTC. Translated: CASSLNHYEQYF.

The chain uses TRBV3-1 (or the pseudogene TRBV3-2) and TRBJ2-7, with 7 bases lining up with TRBD2. CDR1 and CDR2 (germline): LGHDT, YNNKEL (reference sequence). The CDR3 has 16 residues. V trimming: 3 bases; J trimming: 5 bases; junction bases outside the gene matches: 13. The DNA of the CDR3 is TGTGCCAGCAGCCAGGTCTTGGGGGGAGGGCCGCACGAGCAGTACTTC. Its translation: CASSQVLGGGPHEQYF.

J is TRBJ2-1 and V is TRBV6-4, with 7 bases aligning to TRBD1. The CDR3 is made up of 14 amino acids. J was trimmed by 8 bases and V by 0 bases; bases with no gene match: 4. Germline V CDR1 and CDR2: MRHNA, SNTAGT. The CDR3 loop reads CASSDSRQGHEQFF. The CDR3 DNA sequence: TGTGCCAGCAGTGACTCCCGACAGGGCCATGAGCAGTTCTTC.

The chain recombines TRBV27 with TRBJ2-1; tentative D call: TRBD1 (6 bases). The CDR3 runs to 16 residues. Germline V gene sequence: CDR1 MNHEY, CDR2 SMNVEV (reference sequence). V lost 8 bases to trimming and J lost 0 bases, with 17 bases between them. The CDR3 DNA reads TGTGCCAGCTGGGGGCAGGTGAGCCTCTCCTACAATGAGCAGTTCTTC. Encoded protein: CASWGQVSLSYNEQFF.

This chain links TRBV9 with TRBJ1-1; 8 bases are a match to TRBD1. The CDR3 extends over 15 amino acids. The junction had 8 bases not matched to a gene; V was cut back by 4 bases and J by 3 bases. CDR1 and CDR2 (germline): SGDLS, YYNGEE. The CDR3 loop reads CASSTQGALDTEAFF. CDR3 coding DNA: TGTGCCAGCAGCACGCAGGGGGCGCTGGACACTGAAGCTTTCTTT. The full variable domain, with the rest looked up from reference TRBV9 and TRBJ1-1, is DSGVTQTPKHLITATGQRVTLRCSPRSGDLSVYWYQQSLDQGLQFLIQYYNGEERAKGNILERFSAQQFPDLHSELNLSSLELGDSALYFCASSTQGALDTEAFFGQGTRLTVV.

The CDR3 DNA reads as TGTGCCAGCTCACGGGGAGGGGTAGATGGCCAGCCCCAGCATTTT. Translated, it gives CASSRGGVDGQPQHF. V is TRBV18 and J is TRBJ1-5; the D gene is possibly TRBD1 (5 bases). The CDR3 length is 15 residues. Germline V gene sequence: CDR1 KGHSH, CDR2 LQKENI. The V gene lost 4 bases and the J gene lost 7 bases, with 17 bases spanning the gap.

The chain carries TRBV4-2 and TRBJ1-2; D is ambiguous. Germline CDR1 LGHNA, CDR2 YNFKEQ. The length of the CDR3 is 15 residues. Trimming left V 3 bases short and J 3 bases short, with 14 bases between. The CDR3 region has the DNA TGTGCCAGCAGCCAGCACCGGGATCGGTACTATGGCTACACCTTC. Amino acid sequence: CASSQHRDRYYGYTF.

This rearrangement joins TRBV7-2 to TRBJ2-2, with D maybe TRBD1 (7 bases). The CDR3 contains 17 residues. The germline V gene has CDR1 SGHTA and CDR2 FQGNSA. V dropped 4 bases and J dropped 5 bases, with 20 bases sitting between them. CDR3 amino acids: CASSWKRGRGVTGELFF. Here the CDR3 DNA reads TGTGCCAGCAGCTGGAAGAGGGGGCGCGGGGTAACCGGGGAGCTGTTTTTT.

The V and J genes are TRBV2 and TRBJ2-7, with TRBD1 matching 10 bases. The CDR3 has 13 amino acids. The V gene end was trimmed by 6 bases and the J gene end by 5 bases; junction bases not matched to a gene: 4. Germline V gene data show CDR1 as SNHLY and CDR2 as FYNNEI. The CDR3 protein is CASRDRGYDEQYF. CDR3 nucleotides: TGTGCCAGCAGGGACAGGGGGTACGACGAGCAGTACTTC.

This chain links TRBV10-1 with TRBJ2-5; maybe TRBD2 (6 bases). The CDR3 extends over 14 amino acids. V was trimmed by 10 bases and J by 3 bases, leaving 18 bases between them. Per germline, CDR1 WNHNN and CDR2 SYGVQD (reference sequence). The CDR3 nucleotides are TGCGCCACCACACTCGGGGGACCCAAAGAGACCCAGTACTTC. Its protein is CATTLGGPKETQYF.

This chain connects TRBV4-3 to TRBJ1-3; D call uncertain. V lost 1 base to trimming and J lost 0 bases, with 7 bases between them. The germline CDR1 and CDR2 sequences are LGHNA and YSLEER. This CDR3 has 15 amino acids. Here the CDR3 reads CASSQGVSSGNTIYF. The CDR3 DNA reads as TGCGCCAGCAGCCAAGGGGTCAGCTCTGGAAACACCATATATTTT.

The chain recombines TRBV5-6 with TRBJ2-7; D is unclear. This CDR3 contains 11 residues. Germline V gene lookup returns CDR1 SGHDT and CDR2 YYEEEE. Trimming cost V 2 bases and J 4 bases, with 4 bases left between them. The CDR3 coding sequence is TGTGCCAGCAGCTTCGGATACGAGCAGTACTTC. The encoded protein is CASSFGYEQYF.

V gene TRBV27 combines with J gene TRBJ1-2; 7 nucleotides match TRBD1. Trimming at V came to 0 bases and at J to 2 bases, leaving 9 bases not matched to a gene. CDR1 is MNHEY, CDR2 SMNVEV, per germline (reference sequence). There are 17 residues in the CDR3. The CDR3 coding sequence is TGTGCCAGCAGTTTATCGGGTACAGGGGACCTCAACTATGGCTACACCTTC. Amino acid sequence: CASSLSGTGDLNYGYTF.

This clone was seen a single time. CDR3 sequence: CASSPGTVSYEQYF. Here the CDR3 DNA reads TGTGCCAGCAGCCCCGGGACTGTCTCCTACGAGCAGTACTTC. J is TRBJ2-7 and V is TRBV3-1 (or the pseudogene TRBV3-2); the D gene is possibly TRBD2 (6 bases). Germline CDR1 is LGHDT and CDR2 is YNNKEL (reference sequence). This CDR3 spans 14 amino acids. The V gene lost 4 bases and the J gene lost 0 bases, with 10 bases spanning the gap.

The chain couples TRBV3-1 (or the pseudogene TRBV3-2) to TRBJ1-1; possible D gene TRBD1, 6 bases. This CDR3 spans 12 amino acids. Trimming pared 1 base from V and 8 bases from J, leaving 8 bases between. Per germline, CDR1 LGHDT and CDR2 YNNKEL (reference sequence). CDR3 sequence: CASSQVRGEAFF. CDR3 coding DNA: TGTGCCAGCAGCCAAGTAAGGGGGGAAGCTTTCTTT.

This chain joins TRBV6-1 and TRBJ2-2; D possibly corresponds to TRBD2 (6 bases). V lost 2 bases, J lost 0 bases, and 13 bases lay in between. The germline gives CDR1 MNHNS, CDR2 SASEGT. This CDR3 contains 17 residues. The CDR3 reads CASSEFGSGTNTGELFF. CDR3 nucleotide sequence: TGTGCCAGCAGTGAATTCGGTAGCGGTACGAACACCGGGGAGCTGTTTTTT.

This rearrangement joins TRBV28 to TRBJ2-7, with unresolved D. This CDR3 contains 12 residues. Germline CDR1 is MDHEN and CDR2 is SYDVKM. The V end lost 10 bases, the J end lost 1 base, and 11 bases lay between the germline ends. DNA of the CDR3: TGTGCCACCCAGACTCAGTCCTACGAGCAGTACTTC. It yields the protein CATQTQSYEQYF.

CDR3 in DNA: TGTGCCAGCAGCCAAGAGGCGGACAGGGGGTCGCCGGCTTTCTTT. Translated: CASSQEADRGSPAFF. The V gene is TRBV14, the J gene TRBJ1-1; 10 bases align to TRBD1. The CDR3 covers 15 residues. Germline V CDR1 and CDR2: SGHDN, FVKESK. Trimming cost V 0 bases and J 11 bases; bases outside gene matches: 9.

V gene TRBV6-5 combines with J gene TRBJ1-1; D might be TRBD1 (6 bases). The CDR3 sequence is 14 residues long. The germline CDR1 and CDR2 sequences are MNHEY and SVGAGI. Trimming took 5 bases from V and 3 from J, leaving 13 bases between them. The CDR3 reads CASSPGGGYTEAFF. CDR3 in DNA: TGTGCCAGCAGTCCTGGCGGGGGCTACACTGAAGCTTTCTTT.

The rearrangement links TRBV12-3 or TRBV12-4 to TRBJ1-2; weak D call: TRBD1 (5 bases). V shed 8 bases and J shed 6 bases, with 16 bases lying between them. The CDR3 sequence is 13 residues long. The CDR3 DNA reads as TGTGCCAGCGGGCACAGGTGGGGAGATGGCTACACCTTC. This sequence encodes CASGHRWGDGYTF.

The chain couples TRBV7-2 to TRBJ2-1, with TRBD2 matching 14 bases. CDR3 size: 18 residues. The V gene's germline CDR1 is SGHTA and CDR2 FQGNSA. Trimming cost V 6 bases and J 9 bases; bases outside gene matches: 16. The CDR3 DNA follows: TGTGCCAGCAGGGCTAGGGCGGGGGGACTAGCGGGAGCTGCTGAGCAGTTCTTC. Translation gives CASRARAGGLAGAAEQFF.

The chain is built from TRBV18 and TRBJ2-7; D possibly corresponds to TRBD2 (6 bases). The CDR3 extends over 14 amino acids. Trimming removed 2 bases from V and 3 bases from J, with 11 bases in between. Germline-derived CDR1 and CDR2 are KGHSH and LQKENI. Here the CDR3 DNA reads TGTGCCAGCTCACCAAAAGCGGGCCTCTACGAGCAGTACTTC. It encodes CASSPKAGLYEQYF.

Here the CDR3 DNA reads TGTGCCAGCAGCTTAGCCGACAGATTCGTAGGAAACACCATATATTTT. Its protein is CASSLADRFVGNTIYF. The chain employs TRBV7-8 and TRBJ1-3, with D perhaps TRBD1 (5 bases). This CDR3 is 16 amino acids long. The V and J ends lost 0 bases and 4 bases respectively, with 13 bases between them. Germline V CDR1 and CDR2: SGHVS, FQNEAQ.